These 25 T cell receptor beta chains were sequenced from one sample in a study of T cell changes during pregnancy in multiple sclerosis. Sequenced by immunoSEQ multiplex PCR; TCRdb stores in-frame clones only, minus some. The repertoire holds around 31,000 clones, approximately 92% seen once, with around 0.74% in the top ten. Sequences were derived from CD4+ T cells from peripheral blood mononuclear cells, sampled in the first trimester of pregnancy. These receptors were collected from a female donor with multiple sclerosis, enrolled in a pregnancy study.

This clone was counted once. The chain carries TRBV7-2 and TRBJ1-2; maybe TRBD1 (6 bases). Germline assignment: CDR1 SGHTA and CDR2 FQGNSA. CDR3 length: 14 residues. V was shortened by 2 bases and J by 7 bases, with 14 bases between the two germline ends. The CDR3 spells CASSLTQGLGGYTF. CDR3 DNA: TGTGCCAGCAGCTTAACCCAGGGGCTCGGTGGCTACACCTTC.

The gene calls are TRBV29-1 and TRBJ1-2, with unresolved D. CDR1 is SQVTM, CDR2 ANQGSEA, per germline. Trimming pared 4 bases from V and 0 bases from J, leaving 6 bases between. The CDR3 totals 12 residues. The CDR3 DNA sequence: TGCAGCGTTGGACACACTAACTATGGCTACACCTTC. This encodes CSVGHTNYGYTF.

The chain couples TRBV10-1 to TRBJ1-1, with D possibly being TRBD1 (6 bases). This CDR3 spans 15 amino acids. The ends were cut back, 4 bases at V and 1 base at J, with 13 bases in the middle. CDR1 is WNHNN, CDR2 SYGVQD, per germline (reference sequence). Here the CDR3 reads CASSAQGRPNTEAFF. CDR3 in DNA: TGCGCCAGCAGTGCACAGGGAAGACCGAACACTGAAGCTTTCTTT.

This CDR3 reads CASSRGLAGSPDTQYF. CDR3 coding DNA: TGCGCCAGCAGCCGGGGACTAGCGGGTTCCCCAGATACGCAGTATTTT. V and J are TRBV4-1 and TRBJ2-3, with 12 bases aligning to TRBD2. The length of the CDR3 is 16 residues. V dropped 4 bases and J dropped 4; count of bases not matched to a gene: 6. The germline CDR1 and CDR2 sequences are MGHRA and YSYEKL.

The CDR3 spells CASRPTGGVYNEQFF. The CDR3 DNA reads TGTGCCAGTAGGCCAACAGGGGGCGTCTACAATGAGCAGTTCTTC. The rearrangement links TRBV19 to TRBJ2-1; TRBD1 matches 9 bases. With 6 bases clipped from V and 3 bases from J, the junction kept 6 bases outside the gene matches. Germline CDR1 and CDR2: LNHDA and SQIVND (reference sequence). CDR3 length: 15 residues.

This chain links TRBV9 with TRBJ2-7; tentative D call: TRBD1 (6 bases). Per germline, CDR1 SGDLS and CDR2 YYNGEE. CDR3 size: 15 residues. The V and J ends lost 0 bases and 0 bases respectively, with 10 bases between them. The CDR3 nucleotides read TGTGCCAGCAGCGTAGGACAGGCCTACTCCTACGAGCAGTACTTC. Protein: CASSVGQAYSYEQYF.

The rearrangement links TRBV4-3 to TRBJ1-6; 8 positions agree with TRBD1. V gave up 0 bases and J gave up 2 bases; unmatched junction bases: 6. From germline, CDR1 is LGHNA and CDR2 YSLEER. The CDR3 sequence is 18 residues long. The CDR3 spells CASSQDWGTGAYNSPLHF. The CDR3 DNA reads TGCGCCAGCAGCCAAGATTGGGGGACAGGAGCCTATAATTCACCCCTCCACTTT.

CDR3 bases: TGTGCCAGCAGTCCACGGGGTAGAGGCGGCTACACCTTC. Its translation: CASSPRGRGGYTF. The chain recombines TRBV28 with TRBJ1-2; the D is unclear. The CDR3 contains 13 residues. Trimming shortened V by 5 bases and J by 8 bases, and 15 bases separated the two germline ends. Germline loops: CDR1 MDHEN, CDR2 SYDVKM.

The chain links TRBV7-6 to TRBJ1-1; a weak D match, TRBD1 (6 bases). The CDR3 runs 18 residues. In germline, CDR1 is SGHVS, CDR2 FNYEAQ. The V end lost 2 bases, the J end lost 2 bases, and 21 bases lay between the germline ends. The CDR3 bases are TGTGCCAGCAGCTTATACCCCCAGGGGACCGAGGGAAACACTGAAGCTTTCTTT. Amino acid sequence: CASSLYPQGTEGNTEAFF. Using reference TRBV7-6 and TRBJ1-1 for the parts outside the CDR3, the full variable domain is GAGVSQSPRYKVTKRGQDVALRCDPISGHVSLYWYRQALGQGPEFLTYFNYEAQQDKSGLPNDRFSAERPEGSISTLTIQRTEQRDSAMYRCASSLYPQGTEGNTEAFFGQGTRLTVV.

CDR3 in amino acids: CAIRVDKDQPQHF. The CDR3 nucleotides read TGTGCCATCCGGGTCGATAAGGATCAGCCCCAGCATTTT. The rearrangement uses TRBV10-3 and TRBJ1-5; D is ambiguous. Germline V gives CDR1 ENHRY, CDR2 SYGVKD. The CDR3 has 13 residues. V gave up 8 bases and J gave up 5 bases, with 13 bases separating them.

The CDR3 loop is CASSFATGPLTEAFF. CDR3 coding DNA: TGTGCCAGCTCCTTTGCGACAGGCCCTCTTACTGAAGCTTTCTTT. The chain has TRBV18 and TRBJ1-1, with D perhaps matching TRBD1 (6 bases). Germline CDR1 and CDR2: KGHSH and LQKENI. V was cut by 6 bases and J by 5 bases, with 19 bases left in between. The CDR3 is 15 amino acids.

This chain connects TRBV10-2 to TRBJ1-6; D possibly corresponds to TRBD1 (5 bases). The CDR3 has 16 amino acids. Trimming took 7 bases from V and 1 from J, leaving 14 bases between them. Germline CDR1 is WSHSY and CDR2 is SAAADI. The CDR3 DNA follows: TGCGCCAGCACCCCAGGGTGGGGATCCTATAATTCACCCCTCCACTTT. It specifies CASTPGWGSYNSPLHF.

The rearrangement uses TRBV5-4 and TRBJ2-7, with TRBD1 as a possible D gene (5 bases). The ends were cut back, 6 bases at V and 4 bases at J, with 17 bases in the middle. Per the germline V gene, CDR1 is SGHNT and CDR2 is YYREEE (reference sequence). The CDR3 loop spans 14 amino acids. The CDR3 sequence: CASTSSQGSYEQYF. As DNA, the CDR3 is TGTGCCAGCACCTCGTCGCAGGGCAGTTACGAGCAGTACTTC.

The genes are TRBV6-6 and TRBJ2-1, with D maybe TRBD1 (5 bases). The CDR3 is 12 amino acids. In germline, CDR1 is MNHNY, CDR2 SVGAGI (reference sequence). V lost 5 bases, J lost 4 bases, and 6 bases lay in between. The CDR3 DNA is TGTGCCAGCAGTCAGGGTTACAATGAGCAGTTCTTC. Translation gives CASSQGYNEQFF.

The chain employs TRBV10-3 and TRBJ1-1; the D gene is possibly TRBD1 (6 bases). Trimming cost V 4 bases and J 1 base, with 7 bases left between them. The length of the CDR3 is 13 residues. CDR1 and CDR2 (germline): ENHRY, SYGVKD. CDR3: CAISGTENTEAFF. The CDR3 region has the DNA TGTGCCATCAGTGGGACAGAGAACACTGAAGCTTTCTTT.

This sequence joins TRBV4-3 and TRBJ2-2, with D maybe TRBD1 (6 bases). This CDR3 has 15 residues. V shed 4 bases and J shed 3 bases, with 12 bases lying between them. Germline assignment: CDR1 LGHNA and CDR2 YSLEER. In DNA, the CDR3 is TGCGCCAGCAGCCGACAGCCAGGGGACACCGGGGAGCTGTTTTTT. As protein: CASSRQPGDTGELFF.

The chain recombines TRBV6-5 with TRBJ1-2; possibly TRBD1 for D (5 bases). The CDR3 consists of 14 residues. Germline CDR1 is MNHEY and CDR2 is SVGAGI. With 2 bases removed from V and 8 bases from J, the gap between germline ends came to 15 bases. DNA for the CDR3: TGTGCCAGCAGTTACCGGCAGGGCCTGGGAGGCTACACCTTC. It codes for CASSYRQGLGGYTF.

The V gene is TRBV19, the J gene TRBJ1-2; D gene ambiguous. Per the germline V gene, CDR1 is LNHDA and CDR2 is SQIVND (reference sequence). The CDR3 covers 10 residues. V shed 6 bases and J shed 7 bases, with 6 bases lying between them. Here the CDR3 reads CASRRFGYTF. The DNA for the CDR3 is TGTGCCAGTAGGAGGTTTGGCTACACCTTC.

The chain employs TRBV2 and TRBJ1-4, with 8 bases aligning to TRBD1. The germline V gene has CDR1 SNHLY and CDR2 FYNNEI. CDR3 size: 14 residues. J lost 6 bases, V lost 5 bases, and 5 bases had no gene match. CDR3 in DNA: TGTGCCAGCAGTCTACAGGGGGAATATGAAAAACTGTTTTTT. Translated: CASSLQGEYEKLFF.

This clone was seen once. The chain is built from TRBV5-4 and TRBJ1-5; D gene ambiguous. Germline V gene sequence: CDR1 SGHNT, CDR2 YYREEE (reference sequence). Trimming pared 1 base from V and 0 bases from J, leaving 8 bases between. The CDR3 covers 15 residues. Here the CDR3 DNA reads TGTGCCAGCAGCTTGTACGGTTATAGCAATCAGCCCCAGCATTTT. This gives the protein CASSLYGYSNQPQHF.

This CDR3 is CASSEYRAGSTDTQYF. CDR3 bases: TGTGCCAGCAGTGAATATAGGGCAGGGAGCACAGATACGCAGTATTTT. V and J are TRBV25-1 and TRBJ2-3; possibly TRBD1 for D (5 bases). Trimming removed 0 bases from V and 0 bases from J, with 10 bases in between. This CDR3 comprises 16 residues. Germline V gene lookup returns CDR1 MGHDK and CDR2 SYGVNS.

J is TRBJ2-2 and V is TRBV13; D is possibly TRBD2 (5 bases). Trimming cost V 5 bases and J 5 bases, with 18 bases left between them. Germline V gene sequence: CDR1 PRHDT, CDR2 FYEKMQ (reference sequence). The CDR3 spans 16 residues. CDR3 coding DNA: TGTGCCAGCAGCCCGGGATCCCGGTTTGGTACCGGGGAGCTGTTTTTT. Amino acid sequence: CASSPGSRFGTGELFF.

This chain links TRBV7-9 with TRBJ1-1; 8 bases are a match to TRBD1. Trimming took 5 bases from V and 4 from J; bases not matched to a gene: 9. This CDR3 is built from 15 residues. CDR1 and CDR2 from the germline V gene are SEHNR and FQNEAQ (reference sequence). CDR3 residues: CASSPGQGKGTEAFF. In nucleotides, the CDR3 is TGTGCCAGCAGCCCCGGACAGGGAAAAGGCACTGAAGCTTTCTTT.

A single count supports this clone. V and J are TRBV9 and TRBJ1-2; unclear D gene. Trimming took off 0 bases at V and 0 bases at J, with 9 bases between the two ends. CDR1 is SGDLS and CDR2 is YYNGEE in the germline V gene. This CDR3 region has 15 residues. In DNA form, the CDR3 reads TGTGCCAGCAGCGTAGATCCGGGTGCTAACTATGGCTACACCTTC. This encodes CASSVDPGANYGYTF.

The chain combines TRBV11-2 with TRBJ2-5; the match to TRBD1 covers 10 bases. V shed 5 bases and J 4 bases; nucleotides not matched to a gene: 10. The CDR3 runs to 16 residues. Germline V gives CDR1 SGHAT, CDR2 FQNNGV. CDR3 loop: CASSLGDRGNGETQYF. CDR3 bases: TGTGCCAGCAGCCTCGGGGACAGGGGTAACGGAGAGACCCAGTACTTC.